Listed below are T cell receptor beta chains from one sample, sequenced in a study of shared clonotypes between healthy human individuals. Assay: immunoSEQ multiplex PCR; the TCRdb copy retains only in-frame clones and omits some. The sample has just over 2,000,000 clones, approximately 94% seen once; the top ten hold 0.9% to 1.4%. The source material was naive CD8+ T cells sorted from blood. Every receptor here comes from a man younger than 35 in good health. The conserved cysteine and the conserved F or W are not part of the CDR3 here. The order of the fields is V gene, J gene, CDR3 protein.

TRBV28	TRBJ1-5	ASTRGNSNQPQH
TRBV9	TRBJ2-6	ATGTGTELTGANVLT
TRBV29-1	TRBJ2-2	SVEDGHPNTGELF
TRBV10-1	TRBJ2-5	ASTELVGTQY
TRBV5-1	TRBJ1-3	ASSLAIGNTIY
TRBV5-1	TRBJ2-1	ASSLEAPGLGGDEQF
TRBV7-9	TRBJ1-5	ASSLGLAGVSNQPQH
TRBV6-1	TRBJ2-1	ASSEGWGGDRNTDEQF
TRBV9	TRBJ2-2	ASSGTAGELF
TRBV29-1	TRBJ2-3	SVEERFTDTQY
TRBV5-6	TRBJ2-7	ASSLLGRDYEQY
TRBV5-6	TRBJ2-7	ASSFFFRELAPSYEQY
TRBV29-1	TRBJ1-2	SATLLGQGDGYT
TRBV27	TRBJ2-7	ASSFSLGQTTYEQY
TRBV30	TRBJ1-2	AWSFDTGYGYT
TRBV5-6	TRBJ2-7	ASSLAGGQSYEQY
TRBV5-1	TRBJ2-7	ASSPGQGSWEQY
TRBV5-1	TRBJ2-3	ASRQGIWDTQY
TRBV28	TRBJ1-1	ASSPPPGVNTEAF
TRBV30	TRBJ2-2	AWMKGPNTGELF
TRBV11-2	TRBJ1-2	ASSHRGHYGYT
TRBV28	TRBJ1-5	ASKRVNQPQH
TRBV9	TRBJ2-7	ASSVVPGNYEQY
TRBV18	TRBJ2-4	ASSHEAGNIQY
TRBV7-9	TRBJ2-2	ASSPRVENTGELF
TRBV11-2	TRBJ2-2	ASSFSTGGNTGELF
TRBV2	TRBJ2-7	ASTKAGQSPYEQY
TRBV19	TRBJ1-2	ASSIDLEPPTDRAYGYT
TRBV5-6	TRBJ2-5	ASSLRDQETQY
TRBV4-1	TRBJ2-7	ASSQAFRVMGSYEQY
TRBV6-5	TRBJ2-7	ASSLAGDITYEQY
TRBV10-3	TRBJ2-5	AISESGQGDGETQY
TRBV4-1	TRBJ2-5	ASSPWAGGAGPETQY
TRBV9	TRBJ1-3	ASRQGSGNTIY
TRBV18	TRBJ2-3	ASSPGTGAPDTQY
TRBV4-1	TRBJ2-1	ASSQDTSYNEQF
TRBV11-2	TRBJ2-7	ASSSGGLGAEQY
TRBV9	TRBJ1-1	ASSPDQAGVNTEAF
TRBV10-3	TRBJ2-7	AISGVTEGFSYEQY
TRBV6-6	TRBJ2-7	ASSYLRTDYEQY
TRBV12-5	TRBJ1-6	ASAPTGAPLH
TRBV4-3	TRBJ2-1	ASSQDGREADEQF
TRBV5-4	TRBJ2-7	ASSWGGHEQY
TRBV5-1	TRBJ1-1	ASSPTLEGENSWDTEAF
TRBV7-9	TRBJ2-1	ASSRVGEQF
TRBV28	TRBJ1-1	ASRWTGRTEAF
TRBV7-9	TRBJ2-7	ASSSPGGQSAYEQY
TRBV9	TRBJ1-1	ASSVVRGCTEAF
TRBV6-5	TRBJ1-1	ASSYSPQPNTEAF
TRBV28	TRBJ2-7	ASRDSSPEQY
TRBV13	TRBJ2-1	ASSPRLAGWISYNEQF
TRBV2	TRBJ2-4	ASSGGEGAILDIQY
TRBV11-2	TRBJ2-2	ASSTNSNTGELF
TRBV2	TRBJ2-1	ASPGTSGGSSYNEQF
TRBV11-2	TRBJ1-5	ASSLNPGSNQPQH
TRBV2	TRBJ1-1	ASSDPGYATEAF
TRBV4-3	TRBJ2-2	ASSQDILAGMNTGELF
TRBV28	TRBJ1-1	ASSQGRGTEAF
TRBV5-4	TRBJ1-1	ASSLWGASEAF
TRBV4-3	TRBJ2-3	ASSQDSPSGITDTQY